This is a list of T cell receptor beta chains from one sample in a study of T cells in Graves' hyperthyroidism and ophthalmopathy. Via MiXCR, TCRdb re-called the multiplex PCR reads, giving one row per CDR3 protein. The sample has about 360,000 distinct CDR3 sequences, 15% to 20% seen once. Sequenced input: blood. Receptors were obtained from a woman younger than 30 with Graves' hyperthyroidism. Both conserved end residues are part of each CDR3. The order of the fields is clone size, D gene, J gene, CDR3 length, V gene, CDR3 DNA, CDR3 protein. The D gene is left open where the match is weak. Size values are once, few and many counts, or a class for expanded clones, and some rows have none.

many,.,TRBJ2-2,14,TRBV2,TGTGCCAGCAGGGCTCGGACGGGCACCGGGGAGCTGTTTTTT,CASRARTGTGELFF
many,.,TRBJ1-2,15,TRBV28,TGTGCCAGCAGCTCTCGGGGGGGGGCGAGCTATGGCTACACCTTC,CASSSRGGASYGYTF
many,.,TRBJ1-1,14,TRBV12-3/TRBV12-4,TGTGCCAGCAGTTTAGGCCGGGCGGGCACTGAAGCTTTCTTT,CASSLGRAGTEAFF
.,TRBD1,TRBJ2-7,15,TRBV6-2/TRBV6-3,TGTGCCAGCAGTTATGACCGGGACAGCTCCTACGAGCAGTACTTC,CASSYDRDSSYEQYF
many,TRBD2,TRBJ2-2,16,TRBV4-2,TGTGCCAGCAGCCAAGCTGGCGGGGGGCATAGCGGGGAGCTGTTTTTT,CASSQAGGGHSGELFF
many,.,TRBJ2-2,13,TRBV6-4,TGTGCCAGCAGTGACTCTCGGCTCGGGGAGCTGTTTTTT,CASSDSRLGELFF
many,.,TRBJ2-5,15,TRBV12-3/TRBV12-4,TGTGCCAGCAGCCAGCCGGGGCCTGGGGGAGAGACCCAGTACTTC,CASSQPGPGGETQYF
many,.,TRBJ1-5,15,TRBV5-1,TGCGCCAGCAGCTTGGCATCTGGGGTTAATCAGCCCCAGCATTTT,CASSLASGVNQPQHF
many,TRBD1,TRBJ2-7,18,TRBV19,TGTGCCAGTAGTACCCAATTGACGAAACAGGGGGCGAGCAACGAGCAGTACTTC,CASSTQLTKQGASNEQYF
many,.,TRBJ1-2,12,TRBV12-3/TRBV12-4,TGTGCCAGCAGTTCAGGACCTATGGGCTACACCTTC,CASSSGPMGYTF